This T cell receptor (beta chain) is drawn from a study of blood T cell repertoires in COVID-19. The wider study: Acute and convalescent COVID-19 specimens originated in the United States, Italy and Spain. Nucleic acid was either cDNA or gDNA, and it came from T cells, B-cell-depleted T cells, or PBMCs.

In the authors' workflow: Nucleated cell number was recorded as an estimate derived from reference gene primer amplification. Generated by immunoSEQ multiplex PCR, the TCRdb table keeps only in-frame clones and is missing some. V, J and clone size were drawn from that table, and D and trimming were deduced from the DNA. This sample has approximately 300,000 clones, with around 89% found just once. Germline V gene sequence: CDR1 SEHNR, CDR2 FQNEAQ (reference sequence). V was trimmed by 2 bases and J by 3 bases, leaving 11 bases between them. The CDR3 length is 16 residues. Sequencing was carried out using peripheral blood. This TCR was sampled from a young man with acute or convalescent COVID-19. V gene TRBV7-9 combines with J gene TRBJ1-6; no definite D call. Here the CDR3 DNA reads TGTGCCAGCAGCTTAAGCAGAAACTACTATAATTCACCCCTCCACTTT. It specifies CASSLSRNYYNSPLHF.